Only a few counts were recorded for the clone carrying this TCR beta chain. What it recognizes is unknown. An amount of RNA that ranged from roughly 0.45 to 1 ug was reverse transcribed with random hexamers. Amplification of the TCR beta CDR3 was carried out by immunoSEQ multiplex PCR, which spanned a total of 54 Vbeta and 13 Jbeta segments. MiXCR, run by TCRdb on the immunoSEQ multiplex PCR reads, gives a single entry per CDR3 protein. The repertoire holds under 200,000 distinct CDR3 sequences, with 90% to 95% as singletons. There are 14 residues in the CDR3. Trimming stripped 0 bases from V and 4 bases from J, with 12 bases between. CDR1 DFQATT and CDR2 SNEGSKA come from the germline V gene (reference sequence). The sequenced target, TCR beta, came from blood CD8+ and CD4+ T cells. Negative magnetic isolation gave CD8+ and CD4+ cells; FACS enriched CD8+ TEMRA. This specimen belongs to a study of CD8 T cells in Susac syndrome.

Overall study findings and caveats: The study conceded that relatively few individuals underwent its TCR sequencing and HLA analysis.

The sequencing sample was made of CD4+ T cells from PBMCs. The V call is TRBV20-1, the J call TRBJ2-5, with a tentative D call TRBD2 (6 bases). The origin of this receptor is a human donor in good health. As DNA, the CDR3 is TGCAGTGCTAGAGATGTCGGGGGTCGAGAGACCCAGTACTTC. Translated, it gives CSARDVGGRETQYF.